These T cell receptor beta chains were read from a single sample in a study of cytomegalovirus exposure and HLA in healthy donors. The table came from immunoSEQ multiplex PCR; TCRdb's copy has only in-frame clones and leaves some out. This table has under 140,000 clones, about nine tenths appearing once. The source material was PBMCs. These receptors were obtained from a woman aged 18-35 years in good health and CMV-seronegative. Each CDR3 is given with its conserved first and last residue. The size entry is marked missing in some rows and otherwise reads once, few, many or a size class.

abundance: few
v_gene: TRBV19
CDR3aa: CASSPLGLGGPGEQYF

abundance: few
v_gene: TRBV2
CDR3aa: CASTRGGGNQPQHF

abundance: -
v_gene: TRBV7-7
CDR3aa: CASSPGVGSYEQYF

abundance: -
v_gene: TRBV9
CDR3aa: CASSNTETGNTIYF

abundance: -
v_gene: TRBV5-4
CDR3aa: CASTGTGVHTGELFF

abundance: -
v_gene: TRBV11-1
CDR3aa: CASSPIRPGRYDNEQFF

abundance: -
v_gene: TRBV28
CDR3aa: CASLPLAPSSYEQYF

abundance: once
v_gene: TRBV28
CDR3aa: CASNSGTPNSPLHF

abundance: -
v_gene: TRBV5-1
CDR3aa: CASSLGPHEQYF

abundance: few
v_gene: TRBV7-9
CDR3aa: CASSLGRNQPQHF

abundance: -
v_gene: TRBV28
CDR3aa: CASRLGTVFTKNIQYF

abundance: -
v_gene: TRBV4-1
CDR3aa: CASRSRGLPTNEAFF

abundance: -
v_gene: TRBV11-2
CDR3aa: CASSGGQGAYEQYF

abundance: -
v_gene: TRBV6-5
CDR3aa: CASSLGQPYEQYF

abundance: -
v_gene: TRBV25-1
CDR3aa: CASSDGRGSSGDTQYF